These T cell receptor beta chains were read from a single sample in a study of cytomegalovirus exposure and HLA in healthy donors. Sequencing used immunoSEQ multiplex PCR; TCRdb keeps in-frame clones, though not all of them. This sample has more than 95,000 clones, with approximately 73% found just once. Sequenced input: PBMCs. The receptors here all came from a woman aged 18-30 years in good health and CMV-seropositive. Both conserved end residues are part of each CDR3. The order of the fields is J gene, clone size, V gene, D gene, CDR3 DNA, CDR3 protein. A D gene is named only where the DNA matches it firmly. Size values are once, few and many counts, or a class for expanded clones, and some rows have none.

J gene: TRBJ2-7
clone size: NA
V gene: TRBV5-4
D gene: TRBD1
CDR3 DNA: TGTGCCAGCAGCTCACCGGGACAGCTCCCTAGAGAGCAGTACTTC
CDR3 protein: CASSSPGQLPREQYF

J gene: TRBJ1-1
clone size: once
V gene: TRBV6-5
D gene: NA
CDR3 DNA: TGTGCCAGCAGTTACTCGACACCGAACACTGAAGCTTTCTTT
CDR3 protein: CASSYSTPNTEAFF

J gene: TRBJ2-5
clone size: NA
V gene: TRBV6-5
D gene: TRBD1
CDR3 DNA: TGTGCCAGCAACCGACAGGGGACTGGACAAGAGACCCAGTACTTC
CDR3 protein: CASNRQGTGQETQYF

J gene: TRBJ2-3
clone size: few
V gene: TRBV5-1
D gene: TRBD2
CDR3 DNA: TGCGCCAGCAGCTTGATCCAGCGGGACACAGATACGCAGTATTTT
CDR3 protein: CASSLIQRDTDTQYF

J gene: TRBJ2-1
clone size: NA
V gene: TRBV29-1
D gene: TRBD1
CDR3 DNA: TGCAGCGCCAGGACAGGGAACAATGAGCAGTTCTTC
CDR3 protein: CSARTGNNEQFF

J gene: TRBJ1-4
clone size: NA
V gene: TRBV14
D gene: NA
CDR3 DNA: TGTGCCAGCTCCGCGAGGGCAGGGGCGTCTAATGAAAAACTGTTTTTT
CDR3 protein: CASSARAGASNEKLFF

J gene: TRBJ2-7
clone size: NA
V gene: TRBV9
D gene: TRBD2
CDR3 DNA: TGTGCCAGCAGCGCGGTAGGGGCGGGAGGATCCGAGCAGTACTTC
CDR3 protein: CASSAVGAGGSEQYF

J gene: TRBJ2-7
clone size: few
V gene: TRBV10-1
D gene: NA
CDR3 DNA: TGCGCCAGCAGTGATAGCAGTGAGCAGTACTTC
CDR3 protein: CASSDSSEQYF

J gene: TRBJ2-5
clone size: NA
V gene: TRBV29-1
D gene: TRBD1
CDR3 DNA: TGCAGCGTTGGTTCGTACAGGGGATCCCAAGAGACCCAGTACTTC
CDR3 protein: CSVGSYRGSQETQYF

J gene: TRBJ2-3
clone size: once
V gene: TRBV11-2
D gene: TRBD1
CDR3 DNA: TGTGCCAGCAGCCAATATCCGGGACAGGGGACAGATACGCAGTATTTT
CDR3 protein: CASSQYPGQGTDTQYF

J gene: TRBJ1-5
clone size: NA
V gene: TRBV6-1
D gene: NA
CDR3 DNA: TGTGCCAGCAGCCCCTGGGCGAATAGCAATCAGCCCCAGCATTTT
CDR3 protein: CASSPWANSNQPQHF

J gene: TRBJ2-1
clone size: NA
V gene: TRBV5-1
D gene: NA
CDR3 DNA: TGCGCCAGCAGCTTGGCCCCTAGTGGATCCTACAATGAGCAGTTCTTC
CDR3 protein: CASSLAPSGSYNEQFF

J gene: TRBJ1-2
clone size: NA
V gene: TRBV7-8
D gene: NA
CDR3 DNA: TGTGCCAGCAGCTCGGGGGGCACTAACTATGGCTACACCTTC
CDR3 protein: CASSSGGTNYGYTF

J gene: TRBJ2-4
clone size: NA
V gene: TRBV4-1
D gene: TRBD1
CDR3 DNA: TGCGCCAGCAGCCGAGAGGTTCCCGGGACAGCCTCCCCCGGGGCCAAAAACATTCAGTACTTC
CDR3 protein: CASSREVPGTASPGAKNIQYF

J gene: TRBJ2-1
clone size: once
V gene: TRBV9
D gene: NA
CDR3 DNA: TGTGCCAGCAGCGTAGCCCGGGTGGATGAGCAGTTCTTC
CDR3 protein: CASSVARVDEQFF

J gene: TRBJ2-1
clone size: NA
V gene: TRBV7-3
D gene: TRBD1
CDR3 DNA: TGTGCCAGCAGCTTAAATCGGGACAGGGTCAATGAGCAGTTCTTC
CDR3 protein: CASSLNRDRVNEQFF

J gene: TRBJ2-5
clone size: NA
V gene: TRBV7-2
D gene: TRBD1
CDR3 DNA: TGTGCCAGCAGCTACAGGGGGCCGGGGACCCAGTACTTC
CDR3 protein: CASSYRGPGTQYF

J gene: TRBJ2-1
clone size: NA
V gene: TRBV15
D gene: NA
CDR3 DNA: TGTGCCACCAAACATGAGGGTTACAATGAGCAGTTCTTC
CDR3 protein: CATKHEGYNEQFF

J gene: TRBJ1-1
clone size: NA
V gene: TRBV4-1
D gene: NA
CDR3 DNA: TGCGCCAGCAGCCAACCAGGGCGAACGACTGAAGCTTTCTTT
CDR3 protein: CASSQPGRTTEAFF

J gene: TRBJ1-4
clone size: NA
V gene: TRBV7-9
D gene: NA
CDR3 DNA: TGTGCCAGCAGCTTAACGGGGGGGCCTGAAAAACTGTTTTTT
CDR3 protein: CASSLTGGPEKLFF

J gene: TRBJ2-2
clone size: NA
V gene: TRBV10-2
D gene: NA
CDR3 DNA: TGCGCCAGCAGTGATGTGTATGGGGTCAAGCGGGACACCGGGGAGCTGTTTTTT
CDR3 protein: CASSDVYGVKRDTGELFF

J gene: TRBJ2-5
clone size: NA
V gene: TRBV21-1
D gene: NA
CDR3 DNA: TGTGCCAGCAGCAAAGTAGCGGGAGGCTTCTCGGAGACCCAGTACTTC
CDR3 protein: CASSKVAGGFSETQYF

J gene: TRBJ1-2
clone size: NA
V gene: TRBV9
D gene: NA
CDR3 DNA: TGTGCCAGCAGCAAACAAGACAGCCACTATGGCTACACCTTC
CDR3 protein: CASSKQDSHYGYTF

J gene: TRBJ2-7
clone size: NA
V gene: TRBV11-2
D gene: NA
CDR3 DNA: TGTGCCAGCAGCTTGGGGGGGGGCAATTCATACGAGCAGTACTTC
CDR3 protein: CASSLGGGNSYEQYF

J gene: TRBJ2-2
clone size: NA
V gene: TRBV2
D gene: TRBD1
CDR3 DNA: TGTGCCAGCATCACCGGGACAGGGGGCTACACCGGGGAGCTGTTTTTT
CDR3 protein: CASITGTGGYTGELFF

J gene: TRBJ1-4
clone size: NA
V gene: TRBV19
D gene: NA
CDR3 DNA: TGTGCCAGTAGTTCATTCCAGGGGATAACTAATGAAAAACTGTTTTTT
CDR3 protein: CASSSFQGITNEKLFF

J gene: TRBJ2-7
clone size: NA
V gene: TRBV5-8
D gene: NA
CDR3 DNA: TGTGCCAGCAGCTTGCTGAACGAGCAGTACTTC
CDR3 protein: CASSLLNEQYF

J gene: TRBJ2-7
clone size: NA
V gene: TRBV6-5
D gene: NA
CDR3 DNA: TGTGCCAGCAGTTACGGTCCAGGTGGTACCTACGAGCAGTACTTC
CDR3 protein: CASSYGPGGTYEQYF

J gene: TRBJ2-5
clone size: NA
V gene: TRBV7-2
D gene: NA
CDR3 DNA: TGTGCCAGCAGCTTAGCTGTCCAGGAGACCCAGTACTTC
CDR3 protein: CASSLAVQETQYF

J gene: TRBJ2-1
clone size: NA
V gene: TRBV29-1
D gene: TRBD1
CDR3 DNA: TGCAGCGCTTACAGGGGGCCAAATGAGCAGTTCTTC
CDR3 protein: CSAYRGPNEQFF

J gene: TRBJ1-1
clone size: few
V gene: TRBV9
D gene: TRBD1
CDR3 DNA: TGTGCCAGCAGCGTAGTTGGGACAGCTGAAGCTTTCTTT
CDR3 protein: CASSVVGTAEAFF

J gene: TRBJ2-3
clone size: NA
V gene: TRBV5-1
D gene: TRBD2
CDR3 DNA: TGCGCCAGCAGCTTGGCCGGGACTAGCGGGAGGGGCACAGATACGCAGTATTTT
CDR3 protein: CASSLAGTSGRGTDTQYF

J gene: TRBJ1-2
clone size: NA
V gene: TRBV7-3
D gene: NA
CDR3 DNA: TGTGCCAGCAGCTTAACCTCCACAGAGACCAACTATGGCTACACCTTC
CDR3 protein: CASSLTSTETNYGYTF

J gene: TRBJ2-1
clone size: NA
V gene: TRBV12-5
D gene: TRBD2
CDR3 DNA: TGTGCTAGTGGTTTGGACTGGGGGACTATTTACAATGAGCAGTTCTTC
CDR3 protein: CASGLDWGTIYNEQFF

J gene: TRBJ2-1
clone size: NA
V gene: TRBV7-3
D gene: NA
CDR3 DNA: TGTGCCAGCAGCTCCGACAGCAATGAGCAGTTCTTC
CDR3 protein: CASSSDSNEQFF

J gene: TRBJ2-7
clone size: NA
V gene: TRBV5-6
D gene: TRBD2
CDR3 DNA: TGTGCCAGCAGCCTGAGGACTAGCGGAGGCTACGAGCAGTACTTC
CDR3 protein: CASSLRTSGGYEQYF

J gene: TRBJ1-5
clone size: NA
V gene: TRBV19
D gene: TRBD1
CDR3 DNA: TGTGCCAGTAGGACAGGGTTTAGGGATCAGCCCCAGCATTTT
CDR3 protein: CASRTGFRDQPQHF

J gene: TRBJ2-3
clone size: once
V gene: TRBV29-1
D gene: TRBD2
CDR3 DNA: TGCAGCGTTGATAGCGGGAGCTGGACAGATACGCAGTATTTT
CDR3 protein: CSVDSGSWTDTQYF

J gene: TRBJ2-1
clone size: NA
V gene: TRBV5-1
D gene: TRBD2
CDR3 DNA: TGCGCCAGCAGCTCCGGACTAGCGGGGGGGCCTAGGAATGAGCAGTTCTTC
CDR3 protein: CASSSGLAGGPRNEQFF

J gene: TRBJ1-1
clone size: few
V gene: TRBV6-1
D gene: NA
CDR3 DNA: TGTGCCAGCAGTGACAGATTTACTGAAGCTTTCTTT
CDR3 protein: CASSDRFTEAFF

J gene: TRBJ2-3
clone size: once
V gene: TRBV7-2
D gene: TRBD2
CDR3 DNA: TGTGCCAGCAGCCACAGAGGGGCAGCGGGAGTGTCGGATACGCAGTATTTT
CDR3 protein: CASSHRGAAGVSDTQYF

J gene: TRBJ1-5
clone size: few
V gene: TRBV2
D gene: TRBD1
CDR3 DNA: TGTGCCAGCAGCACGTTTCTGGACCGACAGGGATATGGCAATCAGCCCCAGCATTTT
CDR3 protein: CASSTFLDRQGYGNQPQHF

J gene: TRBJ2-5
clone size: NA
V gene: TRBV9
D gene: NA
CDR3 DNA: TGTGCCAGCAGCTCGTACCAAGAGACCCAGTACTTC
CDR3 protein: CASSSYQETQYF

J gene: TRBJ1-3
clone size: NA
V gene: TRBV28
D gene: NA
CDR3 DNA: TGTGCCAGCAGTCCCTCGACAGATAATGGAAACACCATATATTTT
CDR3 protein: CASSPSTDNGNTIYF

J gene: TRBJ2-5
clone size: once
V gene: TRBV2
D gene: TRBD2
CDR3 DNA: TGTGCCAGCAGGGGGAGGGAACTAGCGGGAGATCTGGAGACCCAGTACTTC
CDR3 protein: CASRGRELAGDLETQYF

J gene: TRBJ2-1
clone size: NA
V gene: TRBV7-3
D gene: NA
CDR3 DNA: TGTGCCAGTTCTAAGAACAATGAGCAGTTCTTC
CDR3 protein: CASSKNNEQFF

J gene: TRBJ2-1
clone size: NA
V gene: TRBV7-8
D gene: NA
CDR3 DNA: TGTGCCAGCAGCTTAGGGGCTGGGCGGGGTAGTGAGCAGTTCTTC
CDR3 protein: CASSLGAGRGSEQFF

J gene: TRBJ1-2
clone size: NA
V gene: TRBV30
D gene: NA
CDR3 DNA: TGTGCCTGGAGTGTACATAACGGAGGGTCGGGCTACACCTTC
CDR3 protein: CAWSVHNGGSGYTF

J gene: TRBJ2-7
clone size: NA
V gene: TRBV5-1
D gene: NA
CDR3 DNA: TGCGCCAGCAGCCACAGACCGGGACTCCTCGGGAGCGGGTACGAGCAGTACTTC
CDR3 protein: CASSHRPGLLGSGYEQYF

J gene: TRBJ2-1
clone size: NA
V gene: TRBV19
D gene: TRBD2
CDR3 DNA: TGTGCCAGCGCACTAGCGGGAAGGAACGATGAGCAGTTCTTC
CDR3 protein: CASALAGRNDEQFF

J gene: TRBJ1-3
clone size: NA
V gene: TRBV28
D gene: NA
CDR3 DNA: TGTGCCAGCAGAAGGGGTCAATCTGGAAACACCATATATTTT
CDR3 protein: CASRRGQSGNTIYF

J gene: TRBJ2-7
clone size: NA
V gene: TRBV29-1
D gene: TRBD2
CDR3 DNA: TGCAGCGTTGAACGGCGGGGGGTACCCTACGAGCAGTACTTC
CDR3 protein: CSVERRGVPYEQYF